This T cell receptor (beta chain) was documented in a study of blood T cell repertoires in COVID-19. The protocol was immunoSEQ multiplex PCR, while the TCRdb copy is restricted to in-frame clones and leaves out a portion. This table holds approximately 190,000 clones, roughly 80% found once. Recruited during active infection, patients (from Seattle) were subsequently followed longitudinally. The CDR3 runs to 13 residues. V dropped 3 bases and J dropped 4; count of bases not matched to a gene: 3. Germline-derived CDR1 and CDR2 are SGHDT and YYEEEE. What was sequenced was peripheral blood. The TCR was taken from a woman in her sixties or seventies with COVID-19, enrolled during active disease. V usage is TRBV5-6 and J usage is TRBJ1-2; 7 bases line up with TRBD1. This chain's CDR3 is CASSSGTAYGYTF. The CDR3 nucleotides are TGTGCCAGCAGCTCCGGGACAGCCTATGGCTACACCTTC.